This is a list of T cell receptor beta chains from one sample in a study of blood T cells in healthy people across ages. TCRdb itself ran the 5' RACE reads through MiXCR, one entry per CDR3 protein. The sample contains about 730,000 distinct CDR3 sequences, 40% to 45% of which appear only once. Sequenced input: blood. These receptors were taken from a woman aged 55-70 years in good health. The CDR3 runs from the conserved cysteine through the conserved F or W. D genes are given only for firm matches. Rows may omit the clone size; those that give it use once, few, many or a size class.

j_call: TRBJ1-5
clone_size: NA
v_call: TRBV20-1
d_call: NA
cdr3_aa: CSAREANQPQHF
cdr3_nt: TGCAGTGCTAGAGAGGCGAATCAGCCCCAGCATTTT

j_call: TRBJ2-3
clone_size: NA
v_call: TRBV18
d_call: TRBD2
cdr3_aa: CASSPKSGTSGRRTQYF
cdr3_nt: TGTGCCAGCTCACCTAAGTCCGGGACTAGCGGGAGAAGAACGCAGTATTTT

j_call: TRBJ2-2
clone_size: NA
v_call: TRBV12-3/TRBV12-4
d_call: TRBD2
cdr3_aa: CASSLGRTSGSGELFF
cdr3_nt: TGTGCCAGCAGTTTAGGGAGGACTAGCGGGAGTGGGGAGCTGTTTTTT

j_call: TRBJ2-3
clone_size: NA
v_call: TRBV14
d_call: TRBD2
cdr3_aa: CASSHLSGRGTDTQYF
cdr3_nt: TGTGCCAGCAGCCATCTAAGCGGGAGGGGCACAGATACGCAGTATTTT

j_call: TRBJ2-1
clone_size: NA
v_call: TRBV27
d_call: NA
cdr3_aa: CASSLGITYNEQFF
cdr3_nt: TGTGCCAGCAGTTTAGGTATCACCTACAATGAGCAGTTCTTC

j_call: TRBJ2-3
clone_size: few
v_call: TRBV28
d_call: NA
cdr3_aa: CASSPLLAGTDTQYF
cdr3_nt: TGTGCCAGCAGTCCATTACTAGCAGGCACAGATACGCAGTATTTT

j_call: TRBJ1-1
clone_size: NA
v_call: TRBV21-1
d_call: NA
cdr3_aa: CASSRAGTAAFF
cdr3_nt: TGTGCCAGCAGCAGGGCCGGGACAGCAGCTTTCTTT

j_call: TRBJ2-4
clone_size: NA
v_call: TRBV3-1
d_call: NA
cdr3_aa: CAGSYGGGQSIQYF
cdr3_nt: TGTGCCGGCAGCTACGGGGGAGGCCAAAGCATTCAGTACTTC

j_call: TRBJ2-1
clone_size: few
v_call: TRBV12-3/TRBV12-4
d_call: NA
cdr3_aa: CASRLRRNEQFF
cdr3_nt: TGTGCCAGCAGGTTAAGGCGGAATGAGCAGTTCTTC

j_call: TRBJ2-1
clone_size: many
v_call: TRBV12-3/TRBV12-4
d_call: NA
cdr3_aa: CASSWGLASGIEQFF
cdr3_nt: TGTGCCAGCAGTTGGGGGCTAGCGAGCGGCATTGAGCAGTTCTTC

j_call: TRBJ2-7
clone_size: NA
v_call: TRBV7-8
d_call: NA
cdr3_aa: CASRQRDGAYEQYF
cdr3_nt: TGTGCCAGCAGACAACGGGACGGAGCATACGAGCAGTACTTC

j_call: TRBJ2-3
clone_size: few
v_call: TRBV20-1
d_call: NA
cdr3_aa: CSARGRPRDEDTDTQYF
cdr3_nt: TGCAGTGCTAGAGGCCGACCCCGGGATGAAGATACAGATACGCAGTATTTT

j_call: TRBJ2-1
clone_size: few
v_call: TRBV30
d_call: NA
cdr3_aa: CAWSVFGGVYNEQFF
cdr3_nt: TGTGCCTGGAGTGTATTCGGGGGAGTCTACAATGAGCAGTTCTTC

j_call: TRBJ2-1
clone_size: once
v_call: TRBV4-3
d_call: NA
cdr3_aa: CASSQAYFSAVEQFF
cdr3_nt: TGCGCCAGCAGCCAAGCATATTTCTCGGCCGTAGAGCAGTTCTTC

j_call: TRBJ2-1
clone_size: NA
v_call: TRBV18
d_call: NA
cdr3_aa: CASPRDWDNEQFF
cdr3_nt: TGTGCCAGCCCAAGGGACTGGGACAATGAGCAGTTCTTC

j_call: TRBJ2-3
clone_size: few
v_call: TRBV20-1
d_call: NA
cdr3_aa: CSARVAPAGFTDTQYF
cdr3_nt: TGCAGTGCTAGAGTGGCTCCGGCGGGGTTCACAGATACGCAGTATTTT

j_call: TRBJ2-3
clone_size: NA
v_call: TRBV6-6
d_call: TRBD1
cdr3_aa: CASWTGTGGRGGNTQYF
cdr3_nt: TGTGCCAGCTGGACCGGGACAGGGGGCCGGGGAGGAAATACGCAGTATTTT

j_call: TRBJ2-7
clone_size: few
v_call: TRBV6-5
d_call: NA
cdr3_aa: CASSPDGSPLAYEQYF
cdr3_nt: TGTGCCAGCAGCCCGGACGGCAGCCCCTTAGCCTACGAGCAGTACTTC

j_call: TRBJ1-2
clone_size: NA
v_call: TRBV21-1
d_call: NA
cdr3_aa: CASSKTQRKCYGYTF
cdr3_nt: TGTGCCAGCAGCAAAACCCAACGGAAGTGTTATGGCTACACCTTC

j_call: TRBJ2-7
clone_size: NA
v_call: TRBV5-1
d_call: NA
cdr3_aa: CASSTQGFQEAQYF
cdr3_nt: TGCGCCAGCAGCACACAGGGTTTCCAAGAGGCCCAGTACTTC

j_call: TRBJ2-1
clone_size: few
v_call: TRBV24-1
d_call: NA
cdr3_aa: CATSDLRAPYFNEQFF
cdr3_nt: TGTGCCACCAGTGATTTGCGTGCCCCATACTTCAATGAGCAGTTCTTC

j_call: TRBJ2-7
clone_size: NA
v_call: TRBV27
d_call: NA
cdr3_aa: CATHDQSYEQYF
cdr3_nt: TGTGCCACCCACGATCAGTCCTACGAGCAGTACTTC

j_call: TRBJ2-5
clone_size: NA
v_call: TRBV20-1
d_call: NA
cdr3_aa: CSTRVRRARDEQYF
cdr3_nt: TGCAGTACTAGGGTTCGGAGGGCCCGCGATGAGCAGTACTTC

j_call: TRBJ1-5
clone_size: NA
v_call: TRBV28
d_call: TRBD1
cdr3_aa: CASSSGQGRNQPQHF
cdr3_nt: TGTGCCAGCAGTTCGGGACAGGGAAGAAATCAGCCCCAGCATTTT

j_call: TRBJ2-7
clone_size: few
v_call: TRBV7-2
d_call: TRBD2
cdr3_aa: CASSFFLAGGYEQYF
cdr3_nt: TGTGCCAGCAGCTTCTTTCTAGCGGGGGGGTACGAGCAGTACTTC

j_call: TRBJ2-5
clone_size: few
v_call: TRBV5-1
d_call: NA
cdr3_aa: CASSTGGAQTQYF
cdr3_nt: TGCGCCAGCAGTACAGGTGGAGCACAGACCCAGTACTTC

j_call: TRBJ2-5
clone_size: NA
v_call: TRBV6-1
d_call: NA
cdr3_aa: CASSEARGGAQETQYF
cdr3_nt: TGTGCCAGCAGTGAAGCGAGGGGGGGGGCCCAAGAGACCCAGTACTTC

j_call: TRBJ2-3
clone_size: NA
v_call: TRBV21-1
d_call: NA
cdr3_aa: CASGASTGATDTQYF
cdr3_nt: TGTGCCAGCGGTGCTTCGACAGGGGCCACAGATACGCAGTATTTT

j_call: TRBJ2-5
clone_size: NA
v_call: TRBV28
d_call: NA
cdr3_aa: CASRTALEQYF
cdr3_nt: TGTGCCAGCAGGACCGCCCTAGAGCAGTACTTC